The clone carrying this T cell receptor (beta chain) was seen a single time. These data are taken from a study of blood T cell repertoires in COVID-19. On the study more broadly: Material from acute and convalescent COVID-19 was sourced from the United States, Italy and Spain. From T cells, B-cell-depleted T cells, or PBMCs came the material, which was cDNA or gDNA.

Germline-derived CDR1 and CDR2 are SGHDT and YYEEEE. V lost 4 bases to trimming and J lost 0 bases; unmatched junction nucleotides: 6. The CDR3 is 15 residues long. Per the original methods: Estimation of nucleated cell counts was performed using reference gene primer amplification. TCRdb's copy holds only in-frame clones and misses some; the assay was immunoSEQ multiplex PCR. The V and J calls and clone size are taken from that table; D and trimming were inferred from the DNA. The table lists around 260,000 clones, 70% to 90% of them singletons, with approximately 2% in the top ten. This chain links TRBV5-6 with TRBJ1-2; TRBD1 matches at 7 bases. The source is a man aged 25-45 years with active or convalescent COVID-19. Sample: peripheral blood. In DNA form, the CDR3 reads TGTGCCAGCAGCCAGGGACAGAGAGCTAACTATGGCTACACCTTC. This encodes CASSQGQRANYGYTF.